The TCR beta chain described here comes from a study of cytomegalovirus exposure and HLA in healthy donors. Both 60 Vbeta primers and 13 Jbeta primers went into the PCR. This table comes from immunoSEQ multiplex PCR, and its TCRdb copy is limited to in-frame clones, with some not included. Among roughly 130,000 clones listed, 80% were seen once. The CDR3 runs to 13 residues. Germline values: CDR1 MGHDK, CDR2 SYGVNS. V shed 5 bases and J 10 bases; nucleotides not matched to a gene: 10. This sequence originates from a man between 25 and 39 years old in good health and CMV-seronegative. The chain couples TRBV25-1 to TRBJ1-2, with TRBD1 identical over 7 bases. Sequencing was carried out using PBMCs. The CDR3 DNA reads TGTGCCAGCAGTCCAGGGGGTGGGCCTGTCTACACCTTC. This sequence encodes CASSPGGGPVYTF.